A selection of T cell receptor beta chains follows, all from one sample in a study of blood T cell repertoires in COVID-19. Using immunoSEQ multiplex PCR, the repertoire was profiled, and TCRdb retains in-frame clones only, with some absent. The sample records 210,000 or so clones, almost 85% being singletons. Material for sequencing was peripheral blood. These receptors were collected from a man aged 45-60 years with COVID-19, enrolled during active disease. The CDR3 runs from the conserved cysteine through the conserved F or W. D genes are given only for firm matches. A row's size may be missing; if present it is once, few, many or a size class.

v_call	clone_size	cdr3_length	j_call	d_call	cdr3_aa	cdr3_nt
TRBV30	NA	14	TRBJ1-2	TRBD1	CAWSPTTGLGGYTF	TGTGCCTGGAGCCCCACGACAGGGTTGGGTGGCTACACCTTC
TRBV28	NA	15	TRBJ1-5	NA	CASSLEQVIDQPQHF	TGTGCCAGCAGTTTGGAACAGGTTATAGATCAGCCCCAGCATTTT
TRBV28	NA	14	TRBJ2-3	NA	CASSEHGGTDTQYF	TGTGCCAGCAGCGAACACGGGGGCACAGATACGCAGTATTTT
TRBV12-3/TRBV12-4	once	13	TRBJ2-1	NA	CASSYYLYNEQFF	TGTGCCAGCAGCTATTATCTGTACAATGAGCAGTTCTTC
TRBV9	NA	17	TRBJ2-3	TRBD2	CASSPTSGGAPRDTQYF	TGTGCCAGCAGCCCAACTAGCGGGGGAGCTCCGAGGGATACGCAGTATTTT
TRBV20-1	NA	16	TRBJ2-5	TRBD2	CSASGTSGGAGETQYF	TGCAGTGCTAGTGGGACTAGCGGGGGGGCCGGGGAGACCCAGTACTTC
TRBV5-1	NA	13	TRBJ2-3	TRBD1	CASSLTGADTQYF	TGCGCCAGCAGCCTAACAGGGGCAGATACGCAGTATTTT
TRBV27	NA	17	TRBJ1-3	NA	CASSLPPDGLSGNTIYF	TGTGCCAGCAGTTTACCCCCCGATGGGCTTTCTGGAAACACCATATATTTT
TRBV7-9	NA	15	TRBJ2-2	NA	CASSLSRAFTGELFF	TGTGCCAGCAGCTTATCCAGGGCGTTTACCGGGGAGCTGTTTTTT
TRBV5-1	NA	15	TRBJ1-4	TRBD1	CASSTQGAHNEKLFF	TGCGCCAGCAGCACGCAGGGGGCCCATAATGAAAAACTGTTTTTT
TRBV6-5	NA	14	TRBJ1-1	NA	CASTRAPGGTEAFF	TGTGCCAGCACCCGTGCCCCAGGAGGTACTGAAGCTTTCTTT
TRBV19	NA	15	TRBJ2-7	NA	CASSMSAGRVYEQYF	TGTGCCAGTAGTATGTCGGCGGGACGGGTGTACGAGCAGTACTTC
TRBV5-4	NA	17	TRBJ2-1	TRBD2	CASSKSGGSLAYNEQFF	TGTGCCAGCAGCAAGAGCGGGGGTTCCCTCGCCTACAATGAGCAGTTCTTC
TRBV5-1	NA	15	TRBJ1-3	NA	CASSYGGSSGNTIYF	TGCGCCAGCAGTTACGGGGGTAGCTCTGGAAACACCATATATTTT
TRBV7-3	NA	12	TRBJ1-2	NA	CASIPDRYGYTF	TGTGCCAGCATCCCGGACAGATATGGCTACACCTTC
TRBV7-9	NA	14	TRBJ2-7	NA	CASSLGGGSDEQYF	TGTGCCAGCAGCTTAGGAGGGGGAAGCGACGAGCAGTACTTC
TRBV5-4	once	14	TRBJ2-7	TRBD1	CATLPGQGSHEQYF	TGTGCCACCCTACCGGGACAGGGGTCCCACGAGCAGTACTTC
TRBV30	NA	16	TRBJ1-3	NA	CAWSNRLGRNGNTIYF	TGTGCCTGGAGCAATAGACTGGGGAGAAACGGAAACACCATATATTTT
TRBV7-3	NA	15	TRBJ2-2	NA	CASSLGLLNTGELFF	TGTGCCAGCAGCTTAGGCCTTTTGAACACCGGGGAGCTGTTTTTT
TRBV10-3	NA	12	TRBJ2-3	NA	CAIGASTDTQYF	TGTGCCATCGGGGCTAGCACAGATACGCAGTATTTT
TRBV6-5	NA	15	TRBJ1-6	NA	CASSYNRRANSPLHF	TGTGCCAGCAGTTATAATCGGAGGGCTAATTCACCCCTCCACTTT
TRBV4-1	NA	15	TRBJ2-7	NA	CASSQDLAATYEQYF	TGCGCCAGCAGCCAAGATCTGGCGGCGACCTACGAGCAGTACTTC
TRBV5-5	NA	15	TRBJ1-6	NA	CASSLGTGNLSPLHF	TGTGCCAGCAGCTTGGGAACGGGGAATCTTTCACCCCTCCACTTT
TRBV5-4	NA	14	TRBJ2-5	NA	CASRPDYSQETQYF	TGTGCCAGCAGACCCGACTATTCCCAAGAGACCCAGTACTTC
TRBV11-2	NA	16	TRBJ2-7	TRBD2	CASSLGGSGINYEQYF	TGTGCCAGCAGCTTAGGGGGTAGCGGGATTAACTACGAGCAGTACTTC
TRBV11-2	NA	14	TRBJ1-3	NA	CASSPGHSGNTIYF	TGTGCCAGCAGCCCAGGACACTCTGGAAACACCATATATTTT
TRBV6-2/TRBV6-3	once	14	TRBJ2-7	NA	CASSYIGDSYEQYF	TGTGCCAGCAGTTACATAGGGGACTCCTACGAGCAGTACTTC
TRBV4-1	NA	16	TRBJ2-4	TRBD1	CASSAYRGLAKNIQYF	TGCGCCAGCAGCGCCTACAGGGGCCTCGCCAAAAACATTCAGTACTTC
TRBV29-1	NA	12	TRBJ1-2	NA	CSARRGNYGYTF	TGCAGCGCGAGGAGAGGGAACTATGGCTACACCTTC
TRBV6-1	NA	16	TRBJ1-5	NA	CASSEGQIYSNQPQHF	TGTGCCAGCAGTGAAGGACAGATATATAGCAATCAGCCCCAGCATTTT
TRBV4-3	few	16	TRBJ2-7	TRBD1	CASSQDWTGSSYEQYF	TGCGCCAGCAGCCAAGACTGGACAGGGAGCTCCTACGAGCAGTACTTC
TRBV28	few	15	TRBJ1-2	NA	CASSLSGPGVGGYTF	TGTGCCAGCAGTTTAAGCGGGCCGGGGGTCGGTGGCTACACCTTC
TRBV28	few	15	TRBJ1-5	TRBD1	CASSFGGGGNQPQHF	TGTGCCAGCAGTTTCGGAGGGGGCGGCAATCAGCCCCAGCATTTT
TRBV12-3/TRBV12-4	NA	13	TRBJ1-1	NA	CASSYRHNTEAFF	TGTGCCAGCAGTTACAGGCACAACACTGAAGCTTTCTTT
TRBV7-3	NA	14	TRBJ2-7	NA	CASSPTPQGYEQYF	TGTGCCAGCAGCCCCACCCCACAGGGATACGAGCAGTACTTC
TRBV4-1	NA	15	TRBJ2-1	NA	CASNEFWGGNNEQFF	TGCGCCAGCAACGAGTTTTGGGGGGGCAACAATGAGCAGTTCTTC
TRBV7-3	NA	15	TRBJ2-2	TRBD2	CASSLAGGNTGELFF	TGTGCCAGCAGCTTAGCGGGGGGTAACACCGGGGAGCTGTTTTTT
TRBV5-1	NA	16	TRBJ2-2	NA	CASSLLNSLSSGELFF	TGCGCCAGCAGCTTGCTGAACAGCCTCTCGTCCGGGGAGCTGTTTTTT
TRBV5-6	NA	14	TRBJ2-1	TRBD1	CASRPGQEYNEQFF	TGTGCCAGTCGACCGGGACAGGAGTACAATGAGCAGTTCTTC
TRBV4-2	NA	14	TRBJ1-1	NA	CASSQDRGFTEAFF	TGTGCCAGCAGCCAAGATAGGGGGTTTACTGAAGCTTTCTTT
TRBV4-2	NA	17	TRBJ2-7	TRBD2	CASSQDHTGLAAYEQYF	TGTGCCAGCAGCCAGGATCATACGGGACTAGCGGCTTACGAGCAGTACTTC
TRBV7-8	NA	16	TRBJ2-7	TRBD1	CASSSSLGTGSYEQYF	TGTGCCAGCAGCTCTTCCCTCGGGACAGGGAGCTACGAGCAGTACTTC
TRBV4-3	NA	15	TRBJ1-1	NA	CASSQDPFLNTEAFF	TGCGCCAGCAGCCAAGATCCTTTCTTGAACACTGAAGCTTTCTTT
TRBV7-6	NA	15	TRBJ2-7	TRBD1	CASRGAQGIGGEQYF	TGTGCCAGCAGGGGGGCACAGGGGATTGGGGGCGAGCAGTACTTC
TRBV5-1	NA	15	TRBJ1-1	TRBD1	CASGRQGPPNTEAFF	TGCGCCAGCGGCCGACAGGGGCCCCCTAACACTGAAGCTTTCTTT
TRBV29-1	NA	13	TRBJ1-5	NA	CSVGGVRNQPQHF	TGCAGCGTGGGGGGGGTTCGCAATCAGCCCCAGCATTTT
TRBV4-1	few	14	TRBJ1-2	NA	CASSLTGLSYGYTF	TGCGCCAGCAGCCTGACTGGACTAAGCTATGGCTACACCTTC
TRBV3-1/TRBV3-2	NA	15	TRBJ1-2	NA	CASSQAEGAYYGYTF	TGTGCCAGCAGCCAAGCCGAAGGGGCCTACTATGGCTACACCTTC
TRBV27	NA	15	TRBJ2-1	TRBD2	CASSLREAGYNEQFF	TGTGCCAGCAGTTTAAGAGAAGCGGGGTACAATGAGCAGTTCTTC
TRBV24-1	NA	12	TRBJ1-1	NA	CATSNPGTEAFF	TGTGCCACCAGCAACCCGGGCACTGAAGCTTTCTTT
TRBV20-1	few	16	TRBJ2-2	NA	CSASPPGQGGTGELFF	TGCAGTGCTAGTCCACCAGGCCAGGGCGGCACCGGGGAGCTGTTTTTT
TRBV3-1/TRBV3-2	few	13	TRBJ2-7	NA	CASSQTGNYEQYF	TGTGCCAGCAGCCAAACGGGGAACTACGAGCAGTACTTC
TRBV12-5	few	12	TRBJ2-3	NA	CASGFSTDTQYF	TGTGCTAGTGGTTTTTCGACAGATACGCAGTATTTT